Below are 20 T cell receptor beta chains sequenced from a single sample in a study of blood T cell repertoires in COVID-19. Method: immunoSEQ multiplex PCR; TCRdb's copy keeps in-frame clones and lacks some. Of approximately 360,000 clones in the sample, about four fifths were seen once. Input material: PBMCs or T cells enriched from blood (not recorded which). The receptor set was obtained from a woman aged 50 to 60 who had recovered from COVID-19.

The rearrangement joins TRBV5-1 to TRBJ2-1, with 11 nucleotides matching TRBD2. The CDR3 length is 15 residues. Per germline, CDR1 SGHRS and CDR2 YFSETQ. Unmatched junction bases numbered 4, after V lost 3 bases and J lost 5 bases. The CDR3 here is CASSSGTSGDNEQFF. CDR3 in DNA: TGCGCCAGCAGCTCCGGGACTAGCGGTGACAATGAGCAGTTCTTC. Looking up the rest from reference TRBV5-1 and TRBJ2-1 gives the full variable domain: KAGVTQTPRYLIKTRGQQVTLSCSPISGHRSVSWYQQTPGQGLQFLFEYFSETQRNKGNFPGRFSGRQFSNSRSEMNVSTLELGDSALYLCASSSGTSGDNEQFFGPGTRLTVL.

V is TRBV2 and J is TRBJ1-4; 9 bases align to TRBD1. V trimming: 5 bases; J trimming: 8 bases; junction bases outside the gene matches: 6. The CDR3 covers 14 residues. Germline CDR1 is SNHLY and CDR2 is FYNNEI. This chain's CDR3 is CASSSQGALEKLFF. Here the CDR3 DNA reads TGTGCCAGCAGTTCACAGGGGGCCTTGGAAAAACTGTTTTTT.

This chain joins TRBV28 and TRBJ1-1, with D unresolved. Germline CDR1 is MDHEN and CDR2 is SYDVKM. V shed 9 bases and J shed 0 bases, with 11 bases lying between them. This CDR3 is 13 amino acids long. The DNA for the CDR3 is TGTGCCAGTGAACCGGTCTTGAACACTGAAGCTTTCTTT. Translating it yields CASEPVLNTEAFF.

The genes are TRBV18 and TRBJ2-7; tentative D call: TRBD1 (5 bases). CDR3 size: 14 residues. Germline assignment: CDR1 KGHSH and CDR2 LQKENI. V was shortened by 5 bases and J by 3 bases, with 14 bases between the two germline ends. The CDR3 here is CASSLQERIYEQYF. CDR3 bases: TGTGCCAGCTCATTACAGGAACGGATCTACGAGCAGTACTTC.

This clone has a handful of counts. The chain joins TRBV4-2 to TRBJ2-1; possibly TRBD2 for D (6 bases). CDR3 size: 19 residues. Germline CDR1 and CDR2: LGHNA and YNFKEQ. V was shortened by 0 bases and J by 0 bases, with 18 bases between the two germline ends. The CDR3 sequence: CASSQDVPFDGSSYNEQFF. The CDR3 bases are TGTGCCAGCAGCCAAGACGTACCCTTTGACGGGAGCTCCTACAATGAGCAGTTCTTC.

The chain has TRBV29-1 and TRBJ1-2; D is uncertain. CDR1 and CDR2 from the germline V gene are SQVTM and ANQGSEA. Trimming stripped 3 bases from V and 4 bases from J, with 21 bases between. The CDR3 sequence is 16 residues long. Written as DNA, the CDR3 is TGCAGCGTTGAGTATTTGGGCCTTGGCAGGTTCTATGGCTACACCTTC. Its translation is CSVEYLGLGRFYGYTF.

The chain recombines TRBV5-1 with TRBJ2-7; TRBD2 agrees at 8 bases. The CDR3 spans 14 residues. Germline values: CDR1 SGHRS, CDR2 YFSETQ. The trim removed 8 bases at V and 0 bases at J, leaving 7 bases unmatched. CDR3 bases: TGCGCCAGTAGTCAGAGCGGGAGCTCCTACGAGCAGTACTTC. Protein: CASSQSGSSYEQYF.

This rearrangement joins TRBV10-3 to TRBJ1-3, with TRBD1 as a possible D gene (5 bases). The CDR3 runs 15 residues. The germline V gene encodes CDR1 ENHRY and CDR2 SYGVKD. V lost 0 bases and J 3 bases, leaving 9 bases between the germline ends. Here the CDR3 reads CAISESVGVGNTIYF. The CDR3 nucleotides read TGTGCCATCAGTGAGTCGGTAGGGGTTGGAAACACCATATATTTT.

The chain employs TRBV19 and TRBJ1-6; D is ambiguous. CDR3 length: 14 amino acids. V lost 10 bases and J lost 9, with 19 bases in between. Germline V CDR1 and CDR2: LNHDA, SQIVND (reference sequence). The CDR3 region is CATQPGSVGSPLHF. The CDR3 DNA reads TGTGCCACACAGCCGGGGAGTGTCGGTTCACCCCTCCACTTT.

This clone was seen a handful of times. This chain uses TRBV6-6 with TRBJ2-6; 7 bases align to TRBD2. The V and J ends lost 5 bases and 3 bases, in that order; junction bases with no gene match: 16. The CDR3 runs to 19 residues. Germline V gives CDR1 MNHNY, CDR2 SVGAGI (reference sequence). The CDR3 coding sequence is TGTGCCAGCAGTCCCCCCGGGCCGGGGGGAAGGAGTGGGGCCAACGTCCTGACTTTC. Protein: CASSPPGPGGRSGANVLTF.

This clone was seen more than once but under ten times. The chain employs TRBV19 and TRBJ2-2; the match to TRBD2 covers 8 bases. V lost 6 bases, J lost 6 bases, and 9 bases stayed unmatched. From germline, CDR1 is LNHDA and CDR2 SQIVND (reference sequence). The CDR3 consists of 15 residues. The CDR3 region has the DNA TGTGCCAGTAGCACCCTTAGCGGGATGGCCGGGGAGCTGTTTTTT. It specifies CASSTLSGMAGELFF.

This clone has only a few counts. The chain recombines TRBV30 with TRBJ2-7, with D maybe TRBD2 (6 bases). With 3 bases removed from V and 5 bases from J, the gap between germline ends came to 8 bases. The CDR3 loop spans 11 amino acids. Looked up from germline, CDR1 is GTSNPN and CDR2 is SVGIG (reference sequence). The CDR3, as DNA: TGTGCCTGGAGATGGGGGGACGAGCAGTACTTC. It translates to CAWRWGDEQYF.

The chain has TRBV19 and TRBJ1-3; 7 bases are shared with TRBD1. V lost 3 bases and J lost 0; bases outside the gene matches: 5. Germline lookup yields CDR1 LNHDA and CDR2 SQIVND (reference sequence). This CDR3 has 16 residues. The CDR3 reads CASSMDRLTSGNTIYF. CDR3 nucleotides: TGTGCCAGTAGTATGGACAGGCTTACCTCTGGAAACACCATATATTTT.

V is TRBV7-9 and J is TRBJ2-3; 9 nucleotides line up with TRBD2. Germline assignment: CDR1 SEHNR and CDR2 FQNEAQ (reference sequence). The CDR3 loop spans 17 amino acids. With V trimmed by 5 bases and J by 5 bases, 14 bases remained unmatched. DNA for the CDR3: TGTGCCAGCAGCCACGGGACTAGCCAGTGGGCCCAAGATACGCAGTATTTT. The encoded protein is CASSHGTSQWAQDTQYF.

This chain joins TRBV3-1 (or the pseudogene TRBV3-2) and TRBJ1-1; D unresolved. This CDR3 comprises 16 residues. Germline CDR1 is LGHDT and CDR2 is YNNKEL (reference sequence). The V gene lost 0 bases and the J gene lost 9 bases, with 20 bases spanning the gap. CDR3 coding DNA: TGTGCCAGCAGCCAAGATCTGGAGGTAGTGTTATTTCAAGCTTTCTTT. Residues: CASSQDLEVVLFQAFF.

V gene TRBV6-4 combines with J gene TRBJ2-1, with D perhaps matching TRBD2 (6 bases). In germline, CDR1 is MRHNA, CDR2 SNTAGT. The V gene lost 10 bases and the J gene lost 5 bases, with 18 bases spanning the gap. The CDR3 runs 14 residues. The CDR3 DNA reads TGTGCCACCAAGGACACGGGGGACCACAATGAGCAGTTCTTC. It codes for CATKDTGDHNEQFF.

The rearrangement links TRBV18 to TRBJ1-2; tentative D call: TRBD1 (5 bases). The CDR3 loop spans 14 amino acids. Trimming took 2 bases from V and 2 from J, leaving 9 bases between them. In germline, CDR1 is KGHSH, CDR2 LQKENI. The CDR3 DNA reads TGTGCCAGCTCACCAGGGACTTCCAACTATGGCTACACCTTC. Its translation is CASSPGTSNYGYTF.

The V and J genes are TRBV3-1 (or the pseudogene TRBV3-2) and TRBJ1-1, with D tentatively TRBD1 (5 bases). The V gene lost 0 bases and the J gene lost 10 bases, with 12 bases spanning the gap. The CDR3 is made up of 13 amino acids. Germline V gene sequence: CDR1 LGHDT, CDR2 YNNKEL (reference sequence). This CDR3 is CASSQDGGTPAFF. The CDR3 nucleotides read TGTGCCAGCAGCCAAGACGGGGGGACCCCAGCTTTCTTT.

CDR3 region: CASSLMRLNTEAFF. The CDR3 DNA is TGTGCCAGCAGCTTAATGAGGCTGAACACTGAAGCTTTCTTT. The chain uses TRBV7-9 and TRBJ1-1; D is undetermined. The germline V gene has CDR1 SEHNR and CDR2 FQNEAQ (reference sequence). Trimming pared 2 bases from V and 0 bases from J, leaving 7 bases between. The CDR3 runs 14 residues. Based on the CDR3 plus reference TRBV7-9 and TRBJ1-1, the full variable domain is DTGVSQNPRHKITKRGQNVTFRCDPISEHNRLYWYRQTLGQGPEFLTYFQNEAQLEKSRLLSDRFSAERPKGSFSTLEIQRTEQGDSAMYLCASSLMRLNTEAFFGQGTRLTVV.

The chain is built from TRBV7-8 and TRBJ1-6, with 9 bases identical to TRBD1. V lost 5 bases and J lost 7; bases outside the gene matches: 9. The CDR3 runs 16 residues. CDR1 SGHVS and CDR2 FQNEAQ come from the germline V gene. The chain's CDR3 is CASSEHGTGMNSPLHF. CDR3 nucleotides: TGTGCCAGCAGCGAGCACGGGACAGGGATGAATTCACCCCTCCACTTT.